The present entry profiles one T cell receptor (beta chain) with its context. These data belong to a study of T cell responses to AZD1222 COVID-19 vaccine. TCRdb's table, derived via immunoSEQ multiplex PCR, lists solely in-frame clones and lacks some. The sample lists around 99,000 clones, 87% occurring once. The V and J ends lost 5 bases and 1 base, in that order; junction bases with no gene match: 7. This CDR3 has 18 amino acids. CDR1 is SGHTA and CDR2 is FQGNSA in the germline V gene. The gene calls are TRBV7-2 and TRBJ2-3; 15 bases match TRBD2. This sample comprised peripheral blood, obtained on day 0 of AZD1222 vaccination. This clonotype was sampled from an adult in good health. CDR3 sequence (DNA): TGTGCCAGCAGCCTGGGACTAGCGGGGGGTATTGGCACAGATACGCAGTATTTT. Encoded protein: CASSLGLAGGIGTDTQYF. Using reference TRBV7-2 and TRBJ2-3 for the parts outside the CDR3, the full variable domain is GAGVSQSPSNKVTEKGKDVELRCDPISGHTALYWYRQSLGQGLEFLIYFQGNSAPDKSGLPSDRFSAERTGGSVSTLTIQRTQQEDSAVYLCASSLGLAGGIGTDTQYFGPGTRLTVL.